These 14 T cell receptor beta chains share one sample of origin, sequenced in a study of T cell repertoires in cytomegalovirus infection. Their antigen targets remain unknown. TCRdb independently ran MiXCR on the reads; one entry per CDR3 protein. This sample yields some 560,000 distinct CDR3 sequences, of which approximately 40% are seen a single time; 48% belongs to the top ten. Sample: cultured PBMCs, taken from culture after CMV antigen stimulation. The source is a human donor in good health (CMV status not recorded). Some clones in this sample may be carry-over from other donors' samples.

This clonotype was observed many times. This sequence joins TRBV7-2 and TRBJ1-2; 12 nucleotides match TRBD1. The germline V gene has CDR1 SGHTA and CDR2 FQGNSA. Losses at the gene ends were 4 bases for V and 7 bases for J; bases not matched to a gene: 13. This CDR3 is built from 17 residues. The CDR3 nucleotides are TGTGCCAGCAGCTCCGGGACAGGGGGCCCCGGGGTGGCTGGCTACACCTTC. This encodes CASSSGTGGPGVAGYTF.

The chain is built from TRBV4-1 and TRBJ1-1; the match to TRBD1 covers 10 bases. J lost 2 bases, V lost 2 bases, and 2 bases had no gene match. The CDR3 has 15 residues. CDR1 and CDR2 (germline): MGHRA, YSYEKL. DNA of the CDR3: TGCGCCAGCAGCCAACGGACAGGGGGAAACACTGAAGCTTTCTTT. Residues: CASSQRTGGNTEAFF.

This clonotype was counted at least ten times. The genes are TRBV12-3 or TRBV12-4 and TRBJ2-1; 11 bases match TRBD2. The J segment lost 7 bases and the V segment lost 2 bases, leaving 4 bases of the junction unmatched. The CDR3 runs to 15 residues. CDR3 in amino acids: CASSLRLAGGNEQFF. The CDR3 DNA is TGTGCCAGCAGTTTAAGGCTAGCGGGGGGAAATGAGCAGTTCTTC.

This chain connects TRBV11-2 to TRBJ2-7; TRBD1 or TRBD2 may be the D gene (5 bases each). V lost 5 bases to trimming and J lost 7 bases, with 12 bases between them. CDR1 is SGHAT and CDR2 is FQNNGV in the germline V gene. The CDR3 sequence is 12 residues long. CDR3 in amino acids: CASSPGTLEQYF. CDR3 DNA: TGTGCCAGCAGCCCGGGGACCCTAGAGCAGTACTTC.

The chain combines TRBV6-2 or TRBV6-3 with TRBJ2-7; 11 bases line up with TRBD2. Per germline, CDR1 MNHEY and CDR2 SVGEGT. J gave up 2 bases and V 2 bases, and 17 bases lay outside the gene matches. This CDR3 has 20 amino acids. CDR3 loop: CASSYPRARLGTSGPYEQYF. The CDR3 bases are TGTGCCAGCAGTTACCCCAGGGCAAGACTTGGGACTAGCGGCCCCTACGAGCAGTACTTC.

The chain links TRBV11-2 to TRBJ2-3; D might be TRBD1 or TRBD2, each matching 5 bases. Germline V gene data show CDR1 as SGHAT and CDR2 as FQNNGV. V was cut by 4 bases and J by 5 bases, with 10 bases left in between. This CDR3 is 13 amino acids long. In nucleotides, the CDR3 is TGTGCCAGCAGCTGGGGACCGCGAGATACGCAGTATTTT. The encoded protein is CASSWGPRDTQYF.

In DNA, the CDR3 is TGTGCCAGCAGCGTAGGTGGGATAGGGGACGAGCAGTACTTC. It translates to CASSVGGIGDEQYF. The chain carries TRBV9 and TRBJ2-7; weak D call: TRBD1 (5 bases). The CDR3 sequence is 14 residues long. The V gene lost 0 bases and the J gene lost 5 bases, with 12 bases spanning the gap. The germline CDR1 and CDR2 sequences are SGDLS and YYNGEE.

The chain combines TRBV4-2 with TRBJ2-7, with 7 positions matching TRBD2. Germline V CDR1 and CDR2: LGHNA, YNFKEQ. With 3 bases clipped from V and 3 bases from J, the junction kept 11 bases outside the gene matches. The CDR3 extends over 16 amino acids. CDR3 DNA: TGTGCCAGCAGCCAGCCCCCTGGCGGGAGAGTCTACGAGCAGTACTTC. Translated: CASSQPPGGRVYEQYF.

The chain joins TRBV6-5 to TRBJ1-1; 10 bases map to TRBD1. Trimming cost V 2 bases and J 4 bases; bases outside gene matches: 19. The CDR3 spans 20 residues. Germline CDR1 reads MNHEY; CDR2 reads SVGAGI. CDR3 sequence: CASSYLSLRQGAKWGTEAFF. The CDR3, as DNA: TGTGCCAGCAGTTACCTAAGTTTAAGACAGGGGGCTAAATGGGGCACTGAAGCTTTCTTT.

This clonotype was counted between two and nine times. The chain combines TRBV12-3 or TRBV12-4 with TRBJ1-2; D remains ambiguous. The CDR3 is 13 amino acids. Trimming cost V 3 bases and J 10 bases, with 15 bases left between them. The CDR3 nucleotides are TGTGCCAGCAGTTTGGGTCTCGAGGAAGCCTACACCTTC. Translating gives CASSLGLEEAYTF.

This clonotype was seen more than once but under ten times. This chain connects TRBV6-6 to TRBJ1-5; D is perhaps TRBD1 (6 bases). The CDR3 is 15 amino acids. V shed 8 bases and J shed 4 bases, with 18 bases lying between them. Germline lookup yields CDR1 MNHNY and CDR2 SVGAGI (reference sequence). CDR3 region: CASGRGRGGNQPQHF. The CDR3 nucleotides are TGTGCCAGCGGGAGGGGCAGGGGTGGGAATCAGCCCCAGCATTTT.

This chain joins TRBV7-2 and TRBJ2-7; 11 nucleotides align to TRBD2. The CDR3 loop spans 15 amino acids. Germline CDR1 is SGHTA and CDR2 is FQGNSA. Losses at the gene ends were 5 bases for V and 4 bases for J; bases not matched to a gene: 7. The CDR3 protein is CASSRPGLAEYEQYF. As DNA, the CDR3 is TGTGCCAGCAGCCGTCCGGGACTAGCGGAATACGAGCAGTACTTC. Based on the CDR3 plus reference TRBV7-2 and TRBJ2-7, the full variable domain is GAGVSQSPSNKVTEKGKDVELRCDPISGHTALYWYRQSLGQGLEFLIYFQGNSAPDKSGLPSDRFSAERTGGSVSTLTIQRTQQEDSAVYLCASSRPGLAEYEQYFGPGTRLTVT.

CDR3: CAISPGLGGVDEQFF. The CDR3 DNA follows: TGTGCCATCAGCCCGGGACTAGGAGGCGTCGATGAGCAGTTCTTC. J is TRBJ2-1 and V is TRBV10-3; TRBD2 agrees at 8 bases. In germline, CDR1 is ENHRY, CDR2 SYGVKD. Trimming cost V 6 bases and J 8 bases; bases outside gene matches: 12. This CDR3 has 15 amino acids.

This chain joins TRBV7-2 and TRBJ2-5; D possibly matches TRBD1 or TRBD2 (6 bases each). CDR3 length equals 17 residues. Germline loops: CDR1 SGHTA, CDR2 FQGNSA. The V end lost 2 bases, the J end lost 7 bases, and 23 bases lay between the germline ends. The CDR3 DNA follows: TGTGCCAGCAGCTTACTAGGTTTTGGGGGGCGCGGGGTGACCCAGTACTTC. Translating it yields CASSLLGFGGRGVTQYF.